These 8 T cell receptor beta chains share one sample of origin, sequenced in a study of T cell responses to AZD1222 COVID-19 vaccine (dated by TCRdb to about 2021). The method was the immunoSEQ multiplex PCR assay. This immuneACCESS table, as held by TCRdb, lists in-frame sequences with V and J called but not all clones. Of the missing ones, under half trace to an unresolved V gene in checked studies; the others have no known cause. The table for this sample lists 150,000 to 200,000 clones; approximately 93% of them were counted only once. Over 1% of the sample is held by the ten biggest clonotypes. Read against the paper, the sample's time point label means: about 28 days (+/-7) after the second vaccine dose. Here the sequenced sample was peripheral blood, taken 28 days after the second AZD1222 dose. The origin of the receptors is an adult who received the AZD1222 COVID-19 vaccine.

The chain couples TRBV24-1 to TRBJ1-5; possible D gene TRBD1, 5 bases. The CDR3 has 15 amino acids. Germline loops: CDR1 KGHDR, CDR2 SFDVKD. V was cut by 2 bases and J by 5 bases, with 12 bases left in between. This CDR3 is CATSDYGGWDQPQHF. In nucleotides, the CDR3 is TGTGCCACCAGTGATTACGGGGGGTGGGATCAGCCCCAGCATTTT.

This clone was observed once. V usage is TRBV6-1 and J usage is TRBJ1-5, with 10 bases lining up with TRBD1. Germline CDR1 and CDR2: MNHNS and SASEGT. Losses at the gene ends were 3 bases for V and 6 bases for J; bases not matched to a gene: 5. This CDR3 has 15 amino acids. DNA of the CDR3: TGTGCCAGCAGTGAGGGACAGGGGTTGGGTCAGCCCCAGCATTTT. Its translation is CASSEGQGLGQPQHF.

CDR3 sequence (DNA): TGTGCCAGCAGCACCTACAATGAGCAGTTCTTC. Translation gives CASSTYNEQFF. The chain recombines TRBV7-2 with TRBJ2-1; D is uncertain. CDR1 is SGHTA, CDR2 FQGNSA, per germline. The CDR3 runs to 11 residues. V was pared by 5 bases and J by 2 bases, with 1 base between. Combining the CDR3 with reference TRBV7-2 and TRBJ2-1 gives the whole variable domain GAGVSQSPSNKVTEKGKDVELRCDPISGHTALYWYRQSLGQGLEFLIYFQGNSAPDKSGLPSDRFSAERTGGSVSTLTIQRTQQEDSAVYLCASSTYNEQFFGPGTRLTVL.

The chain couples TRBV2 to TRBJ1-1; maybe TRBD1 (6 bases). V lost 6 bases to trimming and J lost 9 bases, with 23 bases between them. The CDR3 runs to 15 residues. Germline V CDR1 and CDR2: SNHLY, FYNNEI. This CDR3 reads CASRAALGGIIKAFF. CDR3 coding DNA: TGTGCCAGCAGAGCGGCTTTAGGGGGGATTATTAAAGCTTTCTTT.

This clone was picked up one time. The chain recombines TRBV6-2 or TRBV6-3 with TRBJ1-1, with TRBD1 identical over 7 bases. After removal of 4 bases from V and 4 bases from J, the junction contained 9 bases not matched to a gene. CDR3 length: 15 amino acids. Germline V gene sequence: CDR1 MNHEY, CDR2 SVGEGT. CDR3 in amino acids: CASSWENRGRTEAFF. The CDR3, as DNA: TGTGCCAGCAGTTGGGAAAACAGGGGCCGCACTGAAGCTTTCTTT.

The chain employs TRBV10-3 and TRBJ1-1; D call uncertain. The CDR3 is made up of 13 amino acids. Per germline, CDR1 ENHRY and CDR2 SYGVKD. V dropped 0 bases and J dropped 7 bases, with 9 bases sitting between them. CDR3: CAISESSAGEAFF. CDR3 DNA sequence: TGTGCCATCAGTGAGTCGAGTGCCGGTGAAGCTTTCTTT.

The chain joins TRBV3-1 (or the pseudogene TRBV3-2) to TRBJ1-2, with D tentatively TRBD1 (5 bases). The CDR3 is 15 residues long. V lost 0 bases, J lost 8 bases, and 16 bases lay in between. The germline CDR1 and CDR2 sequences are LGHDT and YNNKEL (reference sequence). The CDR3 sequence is CASSQESSSRGGYTF. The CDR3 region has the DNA TGTGCCAGCAGCCAAGAGAGCAGTTCTAGGGGAGGCTACACCTTC.

Written as DNA, the CDR3 is TGTGCCAGCAGCTTAGGTTCCAATGAGCAGTTCTTC. Amino acid sequence: CASSLGSNEQFF. The chain combines TRBV11-3 with TRBJ2-1; unclear D gene. The V and J ends lost 1 base and 6 bases respectively, with 4 bases between them. The length of the CDR3 is 12 residues. CDR1 SGHNT and CDR2 YENEEA come from the germline V gene. Based on the CDR3 plus reference TRBV11-3 and TRBJ2-1, the full variable domain is EAGVVQSPRYKIIEKKQPVAFWCNPISGHNTLYWYLQNLGQGPELLIRYENEEAVDDSQLPKDRFSAERLKGVDSTLKIQPAELGDSAVYLCASSLGSNEQFFGPGTRLTVL.